The 3 T cell receptor beta chains reported below all come from one sample, sequenced in a study of shared clonotypes between healthy human individuals. Assay used: immunoSEQ multiplex PCR; TCRdb lists only in-frame clones, some missing. Of roughly 2.6 million clones listed, just over 90% are singletons. Sequenced material: naive CD4+ T cells sorted from blood. The subset: CD45RA+ positively selected. The receptors were sampled from a man aged 18-30 years in good health.

This chain connects TRBV6-6 to TRBJ2-1; weak D call: TRBD2 (6 bases). The germline V gene encodes CDR1 MNHNY and CDR2 SVGAGI (reference sequence). V was clipped by 3 bases and J by 13 bases, with 10 bases between them. The length of the CDR3 is 11 residues. The CDR3 is CASSYRGIQFF. CDR3 sequence (DNA): TGTGCCAGCAGTTATCGGGGGATTCAGTTCTTC.

The chain carries TRBV7-9 and TRBJ1-1; D possibly corresponds to TRBD1 (6 bases). Germline CDR1 reads SEHNR; CDR2 reads FQNEAQ (reference sequence). This CDR3 contains 13 residues. V gave up 5 bases and J gave up 11 bases, with 18 bases separating them. The CDR3 DNA sequence: TGTGCCAGCAGCCCCGGGGACATACCTGGGGCTTTCTTT. It encodes CASSPGDIPGAFF.

The rearrangement joins TRBV7-3 to TRBJ2-3, with 7 bases matching TRBD1. Germline-derived CDR1 and CDR2 are SGHTA and FQGTGA. The J segment lost 2 bases and the V segment lost 1 base, leaving 6 bases of the junction unmatched. This CDR3 contains 16 residues. For the CDR3, the DNA is TGTGCCAGCAGCTTAAATCCGGGACAGATCACAGATACGCAGTATTTT. Translation: CASSLNPGQITDTQYF.